This passage covers 9 T cell receptor beta chains from one sample sequenced in a study of CD8 T cells in ankylosing spondylitis listed by TCRdb under 2017. Library construction relied on 5' RACE. The instrument was an Illumina HiSeq 2500. TCRdb passed the public sequencing reads through fastp at Q25 and MiXCR, retaining productive beta sequences. Identical CDR3 proteins give one entry, which carries the most common genes and DNA. In all, the sample holds under 170,000 distinct CDR3 sequences, and roughly 44% of those were seen once. The top ten clones comprise roughly 15% of the sample. The sequencing input was synovial fluid, either unsorted or a sorted T cell fraction (not recorded which). These receptors all come from a male donor with ankylosing spondylitis.

This chain connects TRBV12-3 or TRBV12-4 to TRBJ2-5; D uncertain. Trimming left V 3 bases short and J 2 bases short, with 7 bases between. The CDR3 covers 13 residues. The CDR3 loop is CASSLWGQETQYF. The CDR3 DNA sequence: TGTGCCAGCAGTTTGTGGGGACAAGAGACCCAGTACTTC.

This clonotype was observed a handful of times. The chain uses TRBV7-9 and TRBJ2-3; possible D gene TRBD2, 5 bases. Trimming cost V 7 bases and J 2 bases, with 13 bases left between them. CDR3 size: 14 residues. CDR1 and CDR2 from the germline V gene are SEHNR and FQNEAQ (reference sequence). The CDR3 nucleotides read TGTGCCAGCACCCTGGGAGCGACCACAGATACGCAGTATTTT. Its translation is CASTLGATTDTQYF.

The chain joins TRBV10-3 to TRBJ1-2, with a tentative D call TRBD1 (6 bases). Deletions cut 2 bases from V and 1 base from J, with 14 bases between. The germline CDR1 and CDR2 sequences are ENHRY and SYGVKD. The CDR3 sequence is 16 residues long. This CDR3 reads CAISEIAGVFNYGYTF. In DNA form, the CDR3 reads TGTGCCATCAGTGAGATTGCAGGGGTTTTTAACTATGGCTACACCTTC.

This clonotype has a handful of counts. V gene TRBV4-3 combines with J gene TRBJ2-7; TRBD2 matches 7 bases. CDR1 and CDR2 (germline): LGHNA, YSLEER. Trimming took 4 bases from V and 6 from J; bases not matched to a gene: 15. This CDR3 is 16 amino acids long. CDR3 in DNA: TGCGCCAGCAGCCTAGGGACTATAACTCCCTTTTTCGAGCAGTACTTC. Protein: CASSLGTITPFFEQYF.

This chain uses TRBV6-2 or TRBV6-3 with TRBJ1-2, with D maybe TRBD1 (6 bases). The germline gives CDR1 MNHEY, CDR2 SVGEGT. Trimming cost V 2 bases and J 4 bases, with 8 bases left between them. The CDR3 contains 13 residues. The CDR3 DNA follows: TGTGCCAGCAGTTACCGGGACATCTATGGCTACACCTTC. Residues: CASSYRDIYGYTF.

This clonotype was recorded a few times. The rearrangement joins TRBV4-3 to TRBJ2-6; TRBD1 is a possible D gene (7 bases). Between the trimmed V and J ends, which lost 0 bases and 2 bases, there was a span of 11 bases. This CDR3 spans 17 amino acids. The germline CDR1 and CDR2 sequences are LGHNA and YSLEER. Here the CDR3 reads CASSQDSGGTGANVLTF. CDR3 DNA: TGCGCCAGCAGCCAAGATTCAGGGGGGACTGGGGCCAACGTCCTGACTTTC.

This clonotype was seen only a few times. The J gene is TRBJ2-7, the V gene TRBV12-3 or TRBV12-4, with 8 bases matching TRBD1. CDR3 length: 16 amino acids. V trimming: 4 bases; J trimming: 7 bases; junction bases outside the gene matches: 15. The CDR3 reads CASSSESGTGPREQYF. In DNA, the CDR3 is TGTGCCAGCAGTTCAGAATCCGGGACAGGCCCTAGAGAGCAGTACTTC.

V and J are TRBV6-2 or TRBV6-3 and TRBJ2-3; TRBD1 is a possible D gene (6 bases). The V gene lost 5 bases and the J gene lost 2 bases, with 11 bases spanning the gap. Germline assignment: CDR1 MNHEY and CDR2 SVGEGT. CDR3 length equals 14 residues. The CDR3 DNA reads as TGTGCCAGCAGTGTCGCAGGGGACACAGATACGCAGTATTTT. Residues: CASSVAGDTDTQYF.

This clonotype was seen ten or more times. V and J are TRBV27 and TRBJ2-3; 11 nucleotides line up with TRBD2. The ends lost 4 bases at V and 2 bases at J; junction bases unmatched: 8. This CDR3 contains 17 residues. CDR1 MNHEY and CDR2 SMNVEV come from the germline V gene (reference sequence). The CDR3 DNA reads as TGTGCCAGCAGTTCCGGGACTAGCGGAGCTTACACAGATACGCAGTATTTT. Residues: CASSSGTSGAYTDTQYF.